The 15 T cell receptor beta chains given below trace back to one sample, sequenced in a study of neurological immune-mediated disorders. MiXCR was run by TCRdb on the 5' RACE reads, yielding one entry per CDR3 protein. The sample carries fewer than 60,000 distinct CDR3 sequences, approximately 10% recorded once. The sequenced material came from PBMCs. These receptors came from a man aged 70 or older with HTLV-1-associated myelopathy (HAM/TSP).

This clonotype was observed at least ten times. V is TRBV5-1 and J is TRBJ2-5, with 8 bases that match TRBD2. V lost 4 bases and J lost 6; bases outside the gene matches: 8. The germline CDR1 and CDR2 sequences are SGHRS and YFSETQ. The CDR3 has 14 residues. The CDR3 region is CASSPRGGSQTQYF. The CDR3 nucleotides are TGCGCCAGCAGCCCCCGGGGGGGCTCGCAGACCCAGTACTTC.

Of note for this clonotype: This sequence may be a read error, since a much larger clone differs from it by one base. V usage is TRBV2 and J usage is TRBJ2-1; either TRBD1 or TRBD2 may supply D (5 bases each). In germline, CDR1 is SNHLY, CDR2 FYNNEI. This CDR3 has 13 residues. Between the trimmed V and J ends, which lost 3 bases and 9 bases, there was a span of 12 bases. The CDR3 DNA is TGTGCCAGCAGTGACCCAGCGGACATTGAGCAGTTCTTC. Protein product: CASSDPADIEQFF.

Ten or more counts support this clonotype. V usage is TRBV4-1 and J usage is TRBJ2-1, with TRBD2 matching 12 bases. The trim removed 1 base at V and 4 bases at J, leaving 11 bases unmatched. The CDR3 is 19 residues long. Per the germline V gene, CDR1 is MGHRA and CDR2 is YSYEKL. CDR3: CASSQAFFKGLAGYNEQFF. As DNA, the CDR3 is TGCGCCAGCAGCCAAGCGTTCTTTAAGGGACTAGCGGGTTACAATGAGCAGTTCTTC.

The sample holds many counts of this clonotype. The rearrangement joins TRBV4-1 to TRBJ2-1, with 8 nucleotides matching TRBD2. Germline CDR1 is MGHRA and CDR2 is YSYEKL. The CDR3 is made up of 15 amino acids. Trimming at V came to 1 base and at J to 10 bases, leaving 9 bases not matched to a gene. CDR3 sequence: CASSQGAGGSEEQFF. Here the CDR3 DNA reads TGCGCCAGCAGCCAAGGGGCGGGAGGCTCAGAAGAGCAGTTCTTC.

The table lists this clonotype with many counts. The chain joins TRBV7-9 to TRBJ2-5; 9 bases align to TRBD1. Germline CDR1 is SEHNR and CDR2 is FQNEAQ (reference sequence). V was clipped by 5 bases and J by 5 bases; unmatched bases: 9. This CDR3 spans 15 amino acids. The CDR3 DNA sequence: TGTGCCAGCAGCCTTGGGACAGGGAAGTTGGAGACCCAGTACTTC. As protein: CASSLGTGKLETQYF.

This clonotype was seen many times. The chain is built from TRBV10-3 and TRBJ2-4; the D call may be TRBD1 or TRBD2 (6 bases each). V lost 2 bases and J 8 bases, leaving 13 bases between the germline ends. This CDR3 has 14 amino acids. CDR1 and CDR2 from the germline V gene are ENHRY and SYGVKD. The CDR3 is CAISEPEGGHIQYF. CDR3 DNA: TGTGCCATCAGTGAGCCTGAGGGGGGACACATTCAGTACTTC.

This clonotype showed up just a few times. The rearrangement links TRBV5-1 to TRBJ2-2; D is uncertain. Germline lookup yields CDR1 SGHRS and CDR2 YFSETQ. The V and J ends lost 0 bases and 0 bases respectively, with 9 bases between them. The CDR3 length is 16 residues. CDR3 in DNA: TGCGCCAGCAGCTTGGTCCTGTCCGCGAACACCGGGGAGCTGTTTTTT. It encodes CASSLVLSANTGELFF.

Comments on this clonotype: Since a much larger clone is just one base distant, this may be a read error. This rearrangement joins TRBV3-1 to TRBJ2-7; 8 bases are a match to TRBD1. The CDR3 covers 14 residues. Germline CDR1 is LGHDT and CDR2 is YNNKEL (reference sequence). The CDR3 loop reads CAISQRQGLYEQYF. Written as DNA, the CDR3 is TGTGCCATCAGCCAAAGACAGGGGTTATACGAGCAGTACTTC.

The chain carries TRBV18 and TRBJ1-5, with unresolved D. This CDR3 is built from 14 residues. The V gene's germline CDR1 is KGHSH and CDR2 LQKENI. V lost 2 bases, J lost 5 bases, and 10 bases lay in between. The CDR3 loop reads CASSPVQKYQPQHF. The CDR3 bases are TGTGCCAGCTCACCAGTACAGAAGTATCAGCCCCAGCATTTT.

This clonotype has a count of ten or more. This chain connects TRBV5-8 to TRBJ2-2; D remains ambiguous. CDR1 SGHTS and CDR2 YDEGEE come from the germline V gene. The V gene lost 4 bases and the J gene lost 4 bases, with 14 bases spanning the gap. There are 15 residues in the CDR3. CDR3 residues: CASSLPDGSTGELFF. CDR3 bases: TGTGCCAGCAGCCTACCGGACGGTAGCACCGGGGAGCTGTTTTTT. The whole variable domain, filled in from reference TRBV5-8 and TRBJ2-2, reads EAGVTQSPTHLIKTRGQQATLRCSPISGHTSVYWYQQALGLGLQFLLWYDEGEERNRGNFPPRFSGRQFPNYSSELNVNALELEDSALYLCASSLPDGSTGELFFGEGSRLTVL.

Many counts were recorded for this clonotype. The chain is built from TRBV11-2 and TRBJ1-1; D gene unclear. Per germline, CDR1 SGHAT and CDR2 FQNNGV. The CDR3 contains 14 residues. Trimming removed 1 base at V and 4 bases at J, with 10 bases between. The CDR3 DNA reads TGTGCCAGCAGCTTAGTAAGTGGCGGCACTGAAGCTTTCTTT. Protein sequence: CASSLVSGGTEAFF.

In this sample, this clonotype turned up many times. V is TRBV5-6 and J is TRBJ2-1, with D maybe TRBD2 (5 bases). The germline V and J ends were trimmed by 2 bases and 8 bases, with 8 bases remaining between them. The CDR3 is made up of 12 amino acids. CDR1 is SGHDT and CDR2 is YYEEEE in the germline V gene. CDR3: CASSFGRDEQFF. The CDR3 nucleotides read TGTGCCAGCAGCTTCGGGCGGGATGAGCAGTTCTTC. Full variable domain (outside the CDR3, taken from reference TRBV5-6 and TRBJ2-1): DAGVTQSPTHLIKTRGQQVTLRCSPKSGHDTVSWYQQALGQGPQFIFQYYEEEERQRGNFPDRFSGHQFPNYSSELNVNALLLGDSALYLCASSFGRDEQFFGPGTRLTVL.

By proportion, this clonotype is medium-sized (0.01 to 0.1%). DNA of the CDR3: TGTGCCAGCAGACCTACGGCTCCCGCAGGGACCTCACCCCTCCACTTT. This gives the protein CASRPTAPAGTSPLHF. The chain is built from TRBV28 and TRBJ1-6; TRBD1 is a possible D gene (5 bases). V was clipped by 6 bases and J by 10 bases, with 22 bases between them. The length of the CDR3 is 16 residues. Germline V gives CDR1 MDHEN, CDR2 SYDVKM.

This clonotype was picked up many times. The V call is TRBV3-1, the J call TRBJ1-6, with D uncertain. This CDR3 has 12 residues. V gave up 3 bases and J gave up 10 bases, with 7 bases separating them. Germline values: CDR1 LGHDT, CDR2 YNNKEL (reference sequence). This CDR3 is CASSHEGSPLHF. CDR3 nucleotide sequence: TGTGCCAGCAGCCATGAAGGATCACCCCTCCACTTT.

This clonotype was counted ten times or more. The V gene is TRBV7-6, the J gene TRBJ1-3; D call uncertain. The CDR3 consists of 15 residues. Looked up from germline, CDR1 is SGHVS and CDR2 is FNYEAQ. Trimming removed 5 bases from V and 0 bases from J, with 11 bases in between. CDR3: CASSEKPSSGNTIYF. The CDR3, as DNA: TGTGCCAGCAGCGAAAAACCAAGCTCTGGAAACACCATATATTTT. The complete variable domain, with remaining parts taken from reference TRBV7-6 and TRBJ1-3, reads GAGVSQSPRYKVTKRGQDVALRCDPISGHVSLYWYRQALGQGPEFLTYFNYEAQQDKSGLPNDRFSAERPEGSISTLTIQRTEQRDSAMYRCASSEKPSSGNTIYFGEGSWLTVV.